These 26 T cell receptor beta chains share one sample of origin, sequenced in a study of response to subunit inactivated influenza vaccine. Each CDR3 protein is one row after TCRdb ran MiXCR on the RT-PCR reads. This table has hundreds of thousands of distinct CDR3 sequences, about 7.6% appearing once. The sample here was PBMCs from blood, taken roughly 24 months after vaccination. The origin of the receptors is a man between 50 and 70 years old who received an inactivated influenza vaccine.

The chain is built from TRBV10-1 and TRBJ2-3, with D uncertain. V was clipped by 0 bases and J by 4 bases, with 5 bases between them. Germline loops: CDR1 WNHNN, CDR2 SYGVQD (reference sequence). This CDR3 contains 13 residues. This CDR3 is CASSESTADTQYF. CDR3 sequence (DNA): TGCGCCAGCAGTGAGTCAACGGCAGATACGCAGTATTTT.

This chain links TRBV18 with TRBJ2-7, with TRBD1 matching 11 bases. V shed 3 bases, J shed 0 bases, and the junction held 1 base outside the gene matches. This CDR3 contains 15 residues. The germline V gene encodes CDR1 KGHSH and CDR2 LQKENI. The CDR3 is CASSPGQGVSYEQYF. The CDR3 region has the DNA TGTGCCAGCTCACCGGGACAGGGGGTCTCCTACGAGCAGTACTTC.

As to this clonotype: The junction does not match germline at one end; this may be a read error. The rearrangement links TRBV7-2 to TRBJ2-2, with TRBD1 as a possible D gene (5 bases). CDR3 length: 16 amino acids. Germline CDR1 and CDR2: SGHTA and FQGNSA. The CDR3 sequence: CASNLPWGLDTGELFF. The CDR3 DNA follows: TGTGCCAGCAACTTACCATGGGGCCTGGACACCGGGGAGCTGTTTTTT.

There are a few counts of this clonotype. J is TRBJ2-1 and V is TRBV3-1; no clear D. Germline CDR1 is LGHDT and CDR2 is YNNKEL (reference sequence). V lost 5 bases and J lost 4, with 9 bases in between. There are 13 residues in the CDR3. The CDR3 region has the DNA TGTGCCAGCAGCAGGGATTTTTACAATGAGCAGTTCTTC. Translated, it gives CASSRDFYNEQFF.

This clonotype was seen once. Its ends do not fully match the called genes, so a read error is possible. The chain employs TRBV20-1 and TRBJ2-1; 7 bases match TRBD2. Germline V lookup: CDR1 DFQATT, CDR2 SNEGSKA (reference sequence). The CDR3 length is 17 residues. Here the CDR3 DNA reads TGCAGTGCTAGAGGCCCTAGCGGAAGAAGCTCCTACAATGGGCAGTTCTTC. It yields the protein CSARGPSGRSSYNGQFF.

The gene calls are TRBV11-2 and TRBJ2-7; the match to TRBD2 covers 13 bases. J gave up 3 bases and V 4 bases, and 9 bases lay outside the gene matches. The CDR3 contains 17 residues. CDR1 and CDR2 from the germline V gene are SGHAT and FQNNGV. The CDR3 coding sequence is TGTGCCAGCAGCTCGGTCGGGGGACTAGCGGGACGCTACGAGCAGTACTTC. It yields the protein CASSSVGGLAGRYEQYF.

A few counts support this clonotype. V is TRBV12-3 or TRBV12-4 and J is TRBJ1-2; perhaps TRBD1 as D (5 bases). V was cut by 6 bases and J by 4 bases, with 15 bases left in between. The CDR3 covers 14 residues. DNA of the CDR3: TGTGCCAGCAGCCTAACTACAGGATCCTATGGCTACACCTTC. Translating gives CASSLTTGSYGYTF.

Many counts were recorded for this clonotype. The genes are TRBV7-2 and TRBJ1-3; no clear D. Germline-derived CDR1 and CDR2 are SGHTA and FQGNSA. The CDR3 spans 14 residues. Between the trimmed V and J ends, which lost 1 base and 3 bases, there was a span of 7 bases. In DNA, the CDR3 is TGTGCCAGCAGCTTAGAAGGGTTTGGAAACACCATATATTTT. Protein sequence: CASSLEGFGNTIYF.

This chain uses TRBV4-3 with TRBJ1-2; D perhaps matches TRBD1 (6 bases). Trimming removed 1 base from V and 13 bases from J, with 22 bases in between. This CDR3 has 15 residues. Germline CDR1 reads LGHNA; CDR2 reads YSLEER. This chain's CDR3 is CASSQGTRPTQGLTF. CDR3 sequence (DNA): TGCGCCAGCAGCCAAGGGACCCGCCCGACACAGGGACTCACCTTC.

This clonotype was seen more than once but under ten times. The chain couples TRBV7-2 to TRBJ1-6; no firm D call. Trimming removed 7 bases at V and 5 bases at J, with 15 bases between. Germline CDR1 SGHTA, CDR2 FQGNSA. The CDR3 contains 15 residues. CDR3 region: CASIQQVGDNSPLHF. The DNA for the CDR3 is TGTGCCAGCATCCAACAAGTCGGGGATAATTCACCCCTCCACTTT. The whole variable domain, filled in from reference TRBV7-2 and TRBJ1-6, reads GAGVSQSPSNKVTEKGKDVELRCDPISGHTALYWYRQSLGQGLEFLIYFQGNSAPDKSGLPSDRFSAERTGGSVSTLTIQRTQQEDSAVYLCASIQQVGDNSPLHFGNGTRLTVT.

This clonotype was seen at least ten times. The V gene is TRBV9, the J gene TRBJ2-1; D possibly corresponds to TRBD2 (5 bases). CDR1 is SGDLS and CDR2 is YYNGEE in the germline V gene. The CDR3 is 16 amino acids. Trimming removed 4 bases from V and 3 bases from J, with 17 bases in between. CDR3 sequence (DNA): TGTGCCAGCAGCCCTGCTGCACTTAGCGTCTACAATGAGCAGTTCTTC. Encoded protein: CASSPAALSVYNEQFF.

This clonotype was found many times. The CDR3 protein is CASSKRGPGLAGVLNEQFF. CDR3 in DNA: TGTGCCAGTAGTAAACGGGGACCCGGACTAGCGGGAGTTTTAAATGAGCAGTTCTTC. The chain links TRBV19 to TRBJ2-1; TRBD2 matches 13 bases. The CDR3 runs to 19 residues. Trimming at V came to 4 bases and at J to 7 bases, leaving 16 bases not matched to a gene. Germline-derived CDR1 and CDR2 are LNHDA and SQIVND (reference sequence).

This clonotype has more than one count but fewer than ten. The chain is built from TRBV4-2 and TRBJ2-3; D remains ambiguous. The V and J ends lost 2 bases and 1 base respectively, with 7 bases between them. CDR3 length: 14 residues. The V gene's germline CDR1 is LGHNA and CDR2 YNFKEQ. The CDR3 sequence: CASSQSQGTDTQYF. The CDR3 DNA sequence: TGTGCCAGCAGCCAAAGTCAGGGCACAGATACGCAGTATTTT.

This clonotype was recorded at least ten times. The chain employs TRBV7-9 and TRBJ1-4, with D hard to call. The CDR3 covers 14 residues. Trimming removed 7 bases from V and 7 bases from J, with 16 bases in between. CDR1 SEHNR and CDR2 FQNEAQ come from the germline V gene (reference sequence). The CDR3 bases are TGTGCCAGCACCAACGCGGCGACAATTGAAAAACTGTTTTTT. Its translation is CASTNAATIEKLFF.

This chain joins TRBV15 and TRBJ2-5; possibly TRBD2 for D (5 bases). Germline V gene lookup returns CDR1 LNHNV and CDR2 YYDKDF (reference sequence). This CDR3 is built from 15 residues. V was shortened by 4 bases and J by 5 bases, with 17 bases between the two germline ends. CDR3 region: CATSKDAASFETQYF. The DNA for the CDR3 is TGTGCCACCAGCAAAGATGCGGCTAGCTTTGAGACCCAGTACTTC.

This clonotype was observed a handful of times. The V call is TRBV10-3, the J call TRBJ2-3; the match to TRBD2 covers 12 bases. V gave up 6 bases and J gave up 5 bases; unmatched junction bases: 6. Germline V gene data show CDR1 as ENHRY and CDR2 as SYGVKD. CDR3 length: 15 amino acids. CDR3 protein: CAIRPSGGGQDTQYF. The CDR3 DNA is TGTGCCATCAGGCCTAGCGGGGGGGGTCAAGATACGCAGTATTTT.

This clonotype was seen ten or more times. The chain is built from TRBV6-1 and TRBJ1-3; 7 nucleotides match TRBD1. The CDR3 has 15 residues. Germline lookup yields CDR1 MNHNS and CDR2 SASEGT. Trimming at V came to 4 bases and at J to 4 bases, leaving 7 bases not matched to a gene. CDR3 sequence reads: CASSARQGAGNTIYF. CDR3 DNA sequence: TGTGCCAGCAGTGCCCGACAGGGTGCGGGAAACACCATATATTTT.

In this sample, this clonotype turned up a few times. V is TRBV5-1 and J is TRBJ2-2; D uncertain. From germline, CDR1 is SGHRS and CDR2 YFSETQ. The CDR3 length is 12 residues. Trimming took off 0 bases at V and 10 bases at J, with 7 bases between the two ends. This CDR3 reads CASSLGGSELFF. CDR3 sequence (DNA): TGCGCCAGCAGCTTGGGAGGCTCGGAGCTGTTTTTT.

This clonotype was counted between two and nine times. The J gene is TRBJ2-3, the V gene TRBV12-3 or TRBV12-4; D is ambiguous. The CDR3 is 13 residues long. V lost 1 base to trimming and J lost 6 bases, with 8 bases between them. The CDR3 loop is CASSLEGRDTQYF. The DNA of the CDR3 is TGTGCCAGCAGTTTAGAGGGAAGGGATACGCAGTATTTT.

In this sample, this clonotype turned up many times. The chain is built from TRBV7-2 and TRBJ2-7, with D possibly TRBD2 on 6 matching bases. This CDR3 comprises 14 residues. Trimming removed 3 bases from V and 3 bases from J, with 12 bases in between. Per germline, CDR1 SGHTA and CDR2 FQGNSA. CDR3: CASSLYRDFYEQYF. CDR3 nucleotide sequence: TGTGCCAGCAGCTTGTACCGGGACTTCTACGAGCAGTACTTC. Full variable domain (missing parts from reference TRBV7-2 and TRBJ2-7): GAGVSQSPSNKVTEKGKDVELRCDPISGHTALYWYRQSLGQGLEFLIYFQGNSAPDKSGLPSDRFSAERTGGSVSTLTIQRTQQEDSAVYLCASSLYRDFYEQYFGPGTRLTVT.

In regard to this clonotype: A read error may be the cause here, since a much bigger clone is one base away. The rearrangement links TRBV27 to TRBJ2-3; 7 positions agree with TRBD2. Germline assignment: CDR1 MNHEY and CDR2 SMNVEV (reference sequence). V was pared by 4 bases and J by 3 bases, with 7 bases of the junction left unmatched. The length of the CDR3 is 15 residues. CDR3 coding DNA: TGTGCCAGCAGTTACAAAGCACTAGCGACAGATACGCAGTATTTT. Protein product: CASSYKALATDTQYF.

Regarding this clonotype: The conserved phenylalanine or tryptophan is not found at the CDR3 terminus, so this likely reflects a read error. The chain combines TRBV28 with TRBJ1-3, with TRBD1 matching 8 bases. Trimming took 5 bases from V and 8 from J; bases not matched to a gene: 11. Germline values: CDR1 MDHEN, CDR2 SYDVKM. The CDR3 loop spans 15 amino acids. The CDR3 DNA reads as TGTGCCAGCAGTCCCACCGACAGGGGAAGGGACACCATATATTTA. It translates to CASSPTDRGRDTIYL.

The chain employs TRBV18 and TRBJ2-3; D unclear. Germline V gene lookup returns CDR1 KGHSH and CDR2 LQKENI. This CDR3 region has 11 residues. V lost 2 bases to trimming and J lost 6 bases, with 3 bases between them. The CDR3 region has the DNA TGTGCCAGCTCACCAAAGGATACGCAGTATTTT. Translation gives CASSPKDTQYF.

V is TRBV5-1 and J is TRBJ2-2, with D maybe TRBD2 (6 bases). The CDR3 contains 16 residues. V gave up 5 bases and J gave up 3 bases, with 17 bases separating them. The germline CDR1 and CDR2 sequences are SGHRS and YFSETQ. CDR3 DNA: TGCGCCAGCAGTTACATAGCCGGGGGTTACACCGGGGAGCTGTTTTTT. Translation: CASSYIAGGYTGELFF. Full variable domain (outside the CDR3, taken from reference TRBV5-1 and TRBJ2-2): KAGVTQTPRYLIKTRGQQVTLSCSPISGHRSVSWYQQTPGQGLQFLFEYFSETQRNKGNFPGRFSGRQFSNSRSEMNVSTLELGDSALYLCASSYIAGGYTGELFFGEGSRLTVL.

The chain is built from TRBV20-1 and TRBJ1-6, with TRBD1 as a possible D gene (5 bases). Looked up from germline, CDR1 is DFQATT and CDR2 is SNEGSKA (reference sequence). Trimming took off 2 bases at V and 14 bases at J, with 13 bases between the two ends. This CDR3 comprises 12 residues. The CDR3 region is CSARTGRQSLHF. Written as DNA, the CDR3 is TGCAGTGCTAGAACTGGCAGACAGTCCCTCCACTTT.

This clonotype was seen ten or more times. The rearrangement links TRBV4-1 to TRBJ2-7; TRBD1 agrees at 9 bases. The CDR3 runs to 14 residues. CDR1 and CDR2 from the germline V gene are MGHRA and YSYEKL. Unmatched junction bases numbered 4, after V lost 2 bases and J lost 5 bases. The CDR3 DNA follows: TGCGCCAGCAGCCAAAGGGACAGGGAAAACGAGCAGTACTTC. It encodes CASSQRDRENEQYF.